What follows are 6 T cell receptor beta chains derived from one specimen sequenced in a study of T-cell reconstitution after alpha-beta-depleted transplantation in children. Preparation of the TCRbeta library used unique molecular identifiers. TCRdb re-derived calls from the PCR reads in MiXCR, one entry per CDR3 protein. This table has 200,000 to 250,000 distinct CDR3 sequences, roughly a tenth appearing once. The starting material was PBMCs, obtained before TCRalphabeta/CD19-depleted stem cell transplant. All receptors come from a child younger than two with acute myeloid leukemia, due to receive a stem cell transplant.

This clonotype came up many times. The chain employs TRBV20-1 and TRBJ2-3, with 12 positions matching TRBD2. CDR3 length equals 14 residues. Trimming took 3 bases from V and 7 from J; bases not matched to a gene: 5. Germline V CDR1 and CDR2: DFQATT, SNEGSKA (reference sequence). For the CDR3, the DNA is TGCAGTGCTAGTGGACTAGCGGGACGGAATACGCAGTATTTT. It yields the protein CSASGLAGRNTQYF.

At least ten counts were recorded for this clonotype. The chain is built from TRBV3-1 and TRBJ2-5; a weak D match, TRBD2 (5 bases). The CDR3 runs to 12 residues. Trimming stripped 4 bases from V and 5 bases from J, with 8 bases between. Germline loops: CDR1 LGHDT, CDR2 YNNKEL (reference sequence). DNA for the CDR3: TGTGCCAGCAGCCCTAGCAGTGAGACCCAGTACTTC. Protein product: CASSPSSETQYF.

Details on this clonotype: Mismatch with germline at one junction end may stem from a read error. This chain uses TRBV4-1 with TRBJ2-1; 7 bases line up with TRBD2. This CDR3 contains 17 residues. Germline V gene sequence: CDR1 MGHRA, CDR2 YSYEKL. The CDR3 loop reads CSSSRDFPSGLYNEQFF. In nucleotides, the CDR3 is TGCTCCAGCAGCCGAGACTTCCCTAGCGGACTTTACAATGAGCAGTTCTTC.

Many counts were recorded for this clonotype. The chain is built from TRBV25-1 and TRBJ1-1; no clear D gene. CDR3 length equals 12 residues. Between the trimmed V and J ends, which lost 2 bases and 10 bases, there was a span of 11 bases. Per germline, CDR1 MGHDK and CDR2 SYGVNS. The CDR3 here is CASSEGGRGAFF. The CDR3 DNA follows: TGTGCCAGCAGTGAAGGAGGGCGGGGAGCTTTCTTT.

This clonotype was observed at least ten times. CDR3 nucleotide sequence: TGCGCCAGCAGCTTGGGTAACCACCAAGAGACCCAGTACTTC. Its translation is CASSLGNHQETQYF. The chain couples TRBV5-1 to TRBJ2-5; no definite D call. V was trimmed by 0 bases and J by 0 bases, leaving 6 bases between them. This CDR3 has 14 amino acids. Germline values: CDR1 SGHRS, CDR2 YFSETQ.

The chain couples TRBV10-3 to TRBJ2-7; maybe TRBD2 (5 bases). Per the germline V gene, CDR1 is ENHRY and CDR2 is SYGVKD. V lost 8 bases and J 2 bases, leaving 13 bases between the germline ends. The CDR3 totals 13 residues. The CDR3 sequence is CAIGSGLAYEQYF. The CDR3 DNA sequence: TGTGCCATCGGCTCCGGACTGGCCTACGAGCAGTACTTC.